A single sample is the source of the 6 T cell receptor beta chains below, sequenced in a study of early T cells in non-severe SARS-CoV-2 infection. TCRdb independently ran MiXCR on the 5' RACE reads; one entry per CDR3 protein. The data contain about 89,000 distinct CDR3 sequences, roughly 14% of them singletons. The specimen sequenced was whole blood. These receptor sequences come from an adult who was a healthcare worker with PCR-confirmed SARS-CoV-2 infection or an uninfected control (not recorded which).

This sequence joins TRBV5-4 and TRBJ2-1; a possible D gene is TRBD2 (6 bases). This CDR3 is built from 15 residues. The V end was cut by 0 bases, the J end by 8 bases, with 15 bases between. Per germline, CDR1 SGHNT and CDR2 YYREEE (reference sequence). CDR3 in DNA: TGTGCCAGCAGCTTGGACGGGACTCCCCTCGATGAGCAGTTCTTC. Protein: CASSLDGTPLDEQFF.

This clonotype was observed a few times. The chain links TRBV12-3 or TRBV12-4 to TRBJ1-1; D is undetermined. The CDR3 is made up of 16 amino acids. Deletions cut 5 bases from V and 6 bases from J, with 22 bases between. The CDR3 DNA is TGTGCCAGCAGTCACAGAACGGGTGGCAGGCCCCCTGAAGCTTTCTTT. Translation: CASSHRTGGRPPEAFF.

V gene TRBV11-2 combines with J gene TRBJ2-5; TRBD1 agrees at 7 bases. V was pared by 3 bases and J by 7 bases, with 8 bases of the junction left unmatched. Looked up from germline, CDR1 is SGHAT and CDR2 is FQNNGV. This CDR3 comprises 14 residues. CDR3 nucleotide sequence: TGTGCCAGCAGCTTCTACACGACAGGGATGACCCAGTACTTC. Its translation: CASSFYTTGMTQYF.

This clonotype was found a few times. The J gene is TRBJ1-2, the V gene TRBV7-3; no clear D. Per the germline V gene, CDR1 is SGHTA and CDR2 is FQGTGA. The V end was cut by 8 bases, the J end by 5 bases, with 15 bases between. This CDR3 region has 13 residues. CDR3 bases: TGTGCCAGCCCAAGCAAGGGAAGTTATGGCTACACCTTC. Protein sequence: CASPSKGSYGYTF.

This clonotype was observed a handful of times. The chain is built from TRBV29-1 and TRBJ2-7; D may correspond to TRBD1 or TRBD2 (7 bases each). Germline values: CDR1 SQVTM, CDR2 ANQGSEA. This CDR3 comprises 13 residues. Trimming cost V 1 base and J 5 bases, with 12 bases left between them. The CDR3 reads CSVEAGGGHEQYV. In DNA form, the CDR3 reads TGCAGCGTTGAAGCAGGGGGGGGCCACGAGCAGTACGTC.

The chain uses TRBV18 and TRBJ1-4; the D is unclear. There are 15 residues in the CDR3. Germline V CDR1 and CDR2: KGHSH, LQKENI. V lost 0 bases to trimming and J lost 3 bases, with 8 bases between them. For the CDR3, the DNA is TGTGCCAGCTCACCACCGAACAGATCTAATGAAAAACTGTTTTTT. It encodes CASSPPNRSNEKLFF.